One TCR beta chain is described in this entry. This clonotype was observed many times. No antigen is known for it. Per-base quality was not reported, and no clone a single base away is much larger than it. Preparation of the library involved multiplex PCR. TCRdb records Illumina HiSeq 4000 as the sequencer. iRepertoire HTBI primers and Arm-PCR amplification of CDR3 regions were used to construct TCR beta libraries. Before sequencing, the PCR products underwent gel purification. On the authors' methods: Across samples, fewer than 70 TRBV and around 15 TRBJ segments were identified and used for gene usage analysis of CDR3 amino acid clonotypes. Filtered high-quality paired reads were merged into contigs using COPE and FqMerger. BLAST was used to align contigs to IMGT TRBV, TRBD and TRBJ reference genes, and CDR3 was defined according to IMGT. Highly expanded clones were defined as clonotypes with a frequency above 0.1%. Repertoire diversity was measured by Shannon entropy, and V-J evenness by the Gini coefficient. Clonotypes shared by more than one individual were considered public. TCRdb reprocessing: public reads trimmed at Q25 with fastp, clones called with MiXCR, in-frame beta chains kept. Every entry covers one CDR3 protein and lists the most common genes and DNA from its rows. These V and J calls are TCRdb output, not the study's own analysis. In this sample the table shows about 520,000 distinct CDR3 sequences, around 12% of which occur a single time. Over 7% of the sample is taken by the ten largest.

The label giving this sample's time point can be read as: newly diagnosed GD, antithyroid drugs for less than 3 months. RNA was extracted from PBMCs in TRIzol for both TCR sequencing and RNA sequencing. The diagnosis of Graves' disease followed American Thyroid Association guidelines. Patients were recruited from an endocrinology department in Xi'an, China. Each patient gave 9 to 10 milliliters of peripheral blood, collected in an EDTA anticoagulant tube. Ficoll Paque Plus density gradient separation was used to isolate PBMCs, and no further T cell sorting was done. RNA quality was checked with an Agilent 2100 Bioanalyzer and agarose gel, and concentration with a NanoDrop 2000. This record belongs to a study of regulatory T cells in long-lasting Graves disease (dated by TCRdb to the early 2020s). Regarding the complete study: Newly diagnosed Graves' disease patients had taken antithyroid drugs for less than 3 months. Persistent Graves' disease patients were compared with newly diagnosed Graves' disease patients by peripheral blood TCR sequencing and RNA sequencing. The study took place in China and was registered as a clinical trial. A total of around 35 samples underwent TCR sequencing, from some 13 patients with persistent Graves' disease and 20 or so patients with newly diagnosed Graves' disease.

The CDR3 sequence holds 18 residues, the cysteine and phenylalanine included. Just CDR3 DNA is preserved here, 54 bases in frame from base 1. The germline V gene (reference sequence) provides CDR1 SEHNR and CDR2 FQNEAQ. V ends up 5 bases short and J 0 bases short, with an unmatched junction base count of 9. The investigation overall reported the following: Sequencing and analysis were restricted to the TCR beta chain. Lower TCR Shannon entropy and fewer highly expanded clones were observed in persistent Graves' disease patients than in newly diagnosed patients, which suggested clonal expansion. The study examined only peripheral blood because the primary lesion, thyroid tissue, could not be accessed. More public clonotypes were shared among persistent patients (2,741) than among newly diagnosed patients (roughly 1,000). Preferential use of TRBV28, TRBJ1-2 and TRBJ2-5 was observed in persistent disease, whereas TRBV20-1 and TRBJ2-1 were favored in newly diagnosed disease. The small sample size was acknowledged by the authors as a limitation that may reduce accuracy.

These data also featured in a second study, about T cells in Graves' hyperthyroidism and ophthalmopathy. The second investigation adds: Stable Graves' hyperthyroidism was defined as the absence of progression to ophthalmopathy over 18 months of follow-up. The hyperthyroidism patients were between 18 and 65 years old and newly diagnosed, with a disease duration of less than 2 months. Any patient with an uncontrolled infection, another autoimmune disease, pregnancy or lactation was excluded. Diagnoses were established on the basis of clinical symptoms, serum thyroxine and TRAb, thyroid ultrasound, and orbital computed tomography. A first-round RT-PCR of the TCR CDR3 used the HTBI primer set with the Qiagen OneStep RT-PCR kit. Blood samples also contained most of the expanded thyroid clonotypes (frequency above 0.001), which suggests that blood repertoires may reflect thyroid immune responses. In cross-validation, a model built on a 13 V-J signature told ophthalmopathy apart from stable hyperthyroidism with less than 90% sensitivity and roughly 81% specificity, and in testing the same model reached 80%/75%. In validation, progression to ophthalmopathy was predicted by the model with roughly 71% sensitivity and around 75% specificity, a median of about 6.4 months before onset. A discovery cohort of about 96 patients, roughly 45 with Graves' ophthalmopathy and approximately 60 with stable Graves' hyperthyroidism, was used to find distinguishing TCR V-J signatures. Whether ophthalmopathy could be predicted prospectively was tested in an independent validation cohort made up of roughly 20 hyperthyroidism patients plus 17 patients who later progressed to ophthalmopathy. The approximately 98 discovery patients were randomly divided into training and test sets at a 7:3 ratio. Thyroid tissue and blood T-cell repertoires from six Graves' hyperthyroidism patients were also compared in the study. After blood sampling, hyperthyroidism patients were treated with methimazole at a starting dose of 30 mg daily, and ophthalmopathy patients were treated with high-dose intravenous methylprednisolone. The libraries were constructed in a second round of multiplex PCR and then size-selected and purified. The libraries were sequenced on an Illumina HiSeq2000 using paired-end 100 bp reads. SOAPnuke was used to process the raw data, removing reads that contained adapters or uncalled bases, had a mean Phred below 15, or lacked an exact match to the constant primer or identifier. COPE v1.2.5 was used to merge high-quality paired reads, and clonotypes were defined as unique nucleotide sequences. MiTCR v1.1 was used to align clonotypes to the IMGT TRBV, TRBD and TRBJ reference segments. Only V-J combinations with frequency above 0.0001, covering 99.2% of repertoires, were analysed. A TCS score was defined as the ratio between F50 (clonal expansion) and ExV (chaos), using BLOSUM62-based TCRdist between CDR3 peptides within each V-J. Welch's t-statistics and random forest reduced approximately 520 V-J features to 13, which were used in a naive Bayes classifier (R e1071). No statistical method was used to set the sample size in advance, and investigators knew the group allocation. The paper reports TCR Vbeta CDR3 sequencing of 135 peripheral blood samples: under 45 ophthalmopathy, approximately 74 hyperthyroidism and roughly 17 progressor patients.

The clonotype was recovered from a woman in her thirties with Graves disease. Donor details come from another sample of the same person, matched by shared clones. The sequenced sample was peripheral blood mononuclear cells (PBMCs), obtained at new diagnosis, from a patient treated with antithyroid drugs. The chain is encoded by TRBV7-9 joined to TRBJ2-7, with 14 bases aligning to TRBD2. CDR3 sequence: CASSHERGLAGDSYEQYF. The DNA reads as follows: TGTGCCAGCAGCCATGAGAGGGGACTAGCGGGGGACTCCTACGAGCAGTACTTC.